The 9 T cell receptor beta chains listed next were all sequenced from one sample in a study of blood T cell repertoires in COVID-19. Sequenced by immunoSEQ multiplex PCR; TCRdb stores in-frame clones only, minus some. The table shows under 300,000 clones, with 88% occurring only once. The sequenced sample consisted of PBMCs or T cells enriched from blood (not recorded which). The receptors were sampled from a woman aged 60-75 years in a cohort exposed to, infected with or recovered from COVID-19 (not recorded which).

Notes on this clone: An end of the junction does not agree with germline; a read error may underlie this. The chain is built from TRBV30 and TRBJ1-6; 7 nucleotides agree with TRBD1. Germline V gives CDR1 GTSNPN, CDR2 SVGIG (reference sequence). CDR3 length: 13 residues. DNA for the CDR3: TGTGCCTGGACCAGACAGGGTAATCCACCCCTCCACTTT. Translation: CAWTRQGNPPLHF.

The rearrangement links TRBV19 to TRBJ2-5, with 8 bases aligning to TRBD2. This CDR3 has 14 residues. J lost 3 bases, V lost 2 bases, and 2 bases had no gene match. Germline CDR1 is LNHDA and CDR2 is SQIVND (reference sequence). CDR3 amino acids: CASSINGREETQYF. In DNA form, the CDR3 reads TGTGCCAGTAGTATAAACGGGAGGGAAGAGACCCAGTACTTC.

This chain connects TRBV5-6 to TRBJ2-7; 10 bases map to TRBD2. There are 14 residues in the CDR3. CDR1 is SGHDT and CDR2 is YYEEEE in the germline V gene. J lost 3 bases, V lost 4 bases, and 4 bases had no gene match. The CDR3 sequence: CASSNGLADYEQYF. The CDR3, as DNA: TGTGCCAGCAGCAACGGACTAGCGGACTACGAGCAGTACTTC.

This chain connects TRBV12-3 or TRBV12-4 to TRBJ1-1, with 7 bases matching TRBD1. The CDR3 totals 11 residues. V trimming: 5 bases; J trimming: 11 bases; junction bases outside the gene matches: 5. DNA of the CDR3: TGTGCCAGCAGTCCGGGACAGATGGCTTTCTTT. Translated: CASSPGQMAFF.

This sequence joins TRBV24-1 and TRBJ2-7; 8 nucleotides line up with TRBD1. Trimming at V came to 5 bases and at J to 4 bases, leaving 12 bases not matched to a gene. The CDR3 totals 16 residues. Per the germline V gene, CDR1 is KGHDR and CDR2 is SFDVKD. As DNA, the CDR3 is TGTGCCACCAGTGCCCCCGGGGCAGGGGGCATTTACGAGCAGTACTTC. This sequence encodes CATSAPGAGGIYEQYF.

V is TRBV10-3 and J is TRBJ2-1; 8 bases map to TRBD2. The J segment lost 7 bases and the V segment lost 0 bases, leaving 11 bases of the junction unmatched. The CDR3 covers 17 residues. Germline V lookup: CDR1 ENHRY, CDR2 SYGVKD. The CDR3 sequence is CAISESESGLVRNEQFF. Written as DNA, the CDR3 is TGTGCCATCAGTGAGTCGGAATCGGGACTAGTGAGAAATGAGCAGTTCTTC.

The DNA for the CDR3 is TGCGCCAGCAGCTTGGACGGCTCTGGGGCCAACGTCCTGACTTTC. Its translation is CASSLDGSGANVLTF. The rearrangement joins TRBV5-1 to TRBJ2-6; unclear D gene. V was shortened by 0 bases and J by 0 bases, with 4 bases between the two germline ends. The CDR3 consists of 15 residues. CDR1 and CDR2 from the germline V gene are SGHRS and YFSETQ.

The CDR3 bases are TGTGCCAGCAGTTACGACTGGACGGGAAAGTACAATGAGCAGTTCTTC. Translation: CASSYDWTGKYNEQFF. The chain recombines TRBV6-6 with TRBJ2-1, with TRBD2 as a possible D gene (5 bases). Trimming cost V 2 bases and J 4 bases, with 15 bases left between them. There are 16 residues in the CDR3. Germline assignment: CDR1 MNHNY and CDR2 SVGAGI (reference sequence).

This clone was observed a single time. The rearrangement links TRBV9 to TRBJ2-3; 14 positions agree with TRBD2. The junction had 19 bases not matched to a gene; V was cut back by 4 bases and J by 3 bases. The CDR3 consists of 21 residues. Germline V gives CDR1 SGDLS, CDR2 YYNGEE. CDR3 sequence reads: CASSPGGKGLAGVRRTDTQYF. The CDR3 DNA reads TGTGCCAGCAGCCCAGGGGGGAAGGGACTAGCGGGAGTAAGGAGGACAGATACGCAGTATTTT.